The source of this T cell receptor beta chain is a study of cytomegalovirus exposure and HLA in healthy donors. Across the whole study: Early on, a data release was issued that held 80 million or so unique TCRs from HLA-typed donors. Notes on the study in general: Reports state that TCR beta sequences accurately predicted most subjects' HLA-A and HLA-B alleles. Evidence from a later analysis indicated that most CMV-associated TCR beta chains looked HLA-restricted.

About this clone: As yet, its antigen is unknown.

Germline-derived CDR1 and CDR2 are SGHRS and YFSETQ. V lost 4 bases and J lost 7, with 17 bases in between. The CDR3 runs 15 residues. The study ran its PCR with 60 Vbeta and 13 Jbeta primers. Only in-frame clones appear in the TCRdb table, and some are missing; sequencing was by immunoSEQ multiplex PCR. There are some 100,000 clones in the sample; approximately 80% occur only once, and 2% to 3% lies in the top ten. This TCR was sampled from a female donor in good health and CMV-seronegative. The sample taken for sequencing was PBMCs. The genes are TRBV5-1 and TRBJ1-4; D unresolved. The CDR3 sequence is CASSLRAPSPEKLFF. Written as DNA, the CDR3 is TGCGCCAGCAGCCTGCGGGCCCCGAGCCCTGAAAAACTGTTTTTT. Filled out from reference TRBV5-1 and TRBJ1-4, the complete variable domain reads KAGVTQTPRYLIKTRGQQVTLSCSPISGHRSVSWYQQTPGQGLQFLFEYFSETQRNKGNFPGRFSGRQFSNSRSEMNVSTLELGDSALYLCASSLRAPSPEKLFFGSGTQLSVL.